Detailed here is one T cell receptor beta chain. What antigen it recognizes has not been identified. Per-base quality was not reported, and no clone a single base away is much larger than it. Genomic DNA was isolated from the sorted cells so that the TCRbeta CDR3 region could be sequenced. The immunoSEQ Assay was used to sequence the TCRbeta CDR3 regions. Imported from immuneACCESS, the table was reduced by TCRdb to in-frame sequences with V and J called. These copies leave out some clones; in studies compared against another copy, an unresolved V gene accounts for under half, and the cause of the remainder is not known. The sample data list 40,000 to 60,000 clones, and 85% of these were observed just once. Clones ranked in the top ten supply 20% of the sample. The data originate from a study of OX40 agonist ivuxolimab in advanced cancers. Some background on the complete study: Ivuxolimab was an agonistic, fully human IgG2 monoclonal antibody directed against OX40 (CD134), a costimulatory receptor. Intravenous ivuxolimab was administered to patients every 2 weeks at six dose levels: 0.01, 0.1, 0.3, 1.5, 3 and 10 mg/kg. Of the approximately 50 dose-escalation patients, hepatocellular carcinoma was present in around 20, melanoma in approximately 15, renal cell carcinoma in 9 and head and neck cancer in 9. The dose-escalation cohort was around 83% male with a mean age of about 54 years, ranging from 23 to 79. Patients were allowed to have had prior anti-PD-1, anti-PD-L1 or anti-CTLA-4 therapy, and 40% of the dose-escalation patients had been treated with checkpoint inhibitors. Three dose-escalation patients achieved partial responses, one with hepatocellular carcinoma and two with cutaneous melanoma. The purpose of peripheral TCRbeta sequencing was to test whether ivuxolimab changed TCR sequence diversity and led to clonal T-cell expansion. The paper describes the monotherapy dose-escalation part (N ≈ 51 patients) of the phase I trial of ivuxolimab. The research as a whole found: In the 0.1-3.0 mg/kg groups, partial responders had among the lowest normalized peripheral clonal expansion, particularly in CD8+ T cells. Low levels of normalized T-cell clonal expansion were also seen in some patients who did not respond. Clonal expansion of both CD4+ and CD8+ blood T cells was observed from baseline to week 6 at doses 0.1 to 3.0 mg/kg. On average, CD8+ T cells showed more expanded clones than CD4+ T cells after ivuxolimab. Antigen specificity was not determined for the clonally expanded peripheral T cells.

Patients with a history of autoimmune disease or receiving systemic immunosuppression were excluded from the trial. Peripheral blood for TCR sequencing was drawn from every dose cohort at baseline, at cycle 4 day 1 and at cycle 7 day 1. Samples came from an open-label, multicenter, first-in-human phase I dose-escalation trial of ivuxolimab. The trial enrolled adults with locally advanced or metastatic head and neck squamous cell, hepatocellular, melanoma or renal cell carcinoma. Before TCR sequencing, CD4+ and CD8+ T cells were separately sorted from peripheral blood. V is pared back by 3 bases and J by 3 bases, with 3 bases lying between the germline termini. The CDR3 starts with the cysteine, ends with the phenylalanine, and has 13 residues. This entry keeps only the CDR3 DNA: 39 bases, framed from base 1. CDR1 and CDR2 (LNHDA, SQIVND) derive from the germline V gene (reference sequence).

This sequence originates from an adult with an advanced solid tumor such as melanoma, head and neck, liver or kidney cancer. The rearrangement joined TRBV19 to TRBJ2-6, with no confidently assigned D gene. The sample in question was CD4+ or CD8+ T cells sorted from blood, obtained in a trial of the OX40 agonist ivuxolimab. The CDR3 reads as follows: CASSILGANVLTF. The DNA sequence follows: TGTGCCAGTAGTATTCTTGGGGCCAACGTCCTGACTTTC.